This section outlines one T cell receptor (beta chain) sequence together with its context. What it recognizes is unknown. This sample was taken from a study of shared clonotypes between healthy human individuals. DNA at around 210 ng, 25,000 to 35,000 T cell genomes, went into sorted-subset replicate PCRs. As originally analysed: ImmunoSEQ sequences covered only the junction and lacked quality scores; filtering therefore differed. The repertoire was sequenced with immunoSEQ multiplex PCR; TCRdb's copy has only in-frame clones and lacks some. D and trimming were read from the DNA, whereas the V and J calls and clone size are those reported in that table. The repertoire holds roughly 1 million clones, about 84% seen once, with approximately 0.5% in the top ten. General study results and limits: Naive CD4 clonotypes were shared across a handful of donors at approximately 5.3%.

The CDR3 runs 18 residues. Germline loops: CDR1 SEHNR, CDR2 FQNEAQ (reference sequence). V lost 5 bases to trimming and J lost 1 base; unmatched junction nucleotides: 14. The sample comprised memory CD4+ T cells from PBMCs. As to subset: CD45RA-negative fraction. The J gene is TRBJ2-3, the V gene TRBV7-9; TRBD1 aligns across 8 bases. The sequence was collected from a man between 18 and 29 years old in good health. Some clones in this sample may be carry-over from other donors' samples. CDR3 sequence: CASSPRAGGSYGTDTQYF. The CDR3 nucleotides are TGTGCCAGCAGCCCAAGGGCAGGGGGCAGTTATGGCACAGATACGCAGTATTTT.